Each of the 4 T cell receptor beta chains below was sequenced from the same sample in a study of T cells in Graves' hyperthyroidism and ophthalmopathy. RNA transcripts yielded amplified TCR beta CDR3 regions. An initial round of RT-PCR targeting the TCR CDR3 relied on the HTBI primer set. TCRdb fed the multiplex PCR reads into MiXCR, producing one record per CDR3 protein. The sample yields roughly 740,000 distinct CDR3 sequences, roughly 15% seen once. The sample taken for sequencing was blood. Receptor source: a man aged 18-30 years with Graves' hyperthyroidism.

This clonotype was picked up many times. The rearrangement joins TRBV20-1 to TRBJ2-5; unclear D gene. Trimming took off 5 bases at V and 5 bases at J, with 6 bases between the two ends. The CDR3 extends over 10 amino acids. In germline, CDR1 is DFQATT, CDR2 SNEGSKA (reference sequence). The chain's CDR3 is CSAVKETQYF. CDR3 nucleotide sequence: TGCAGTGCTGTAAAGGAGACCCAGTACTTC.

V gene TRBV3-1 combines with J gene TRBJ2-1; 12 positions match TRBD2. The CDR3 is 21 amino acids. Germline V gene data show CDR1 as LGHDT and CDR2 as YNNKEL (reference sequence). Trimming removed 3 bases from V and 9 bases from J; junction bases left unmatched: 24. The CDR3 bases are TGTGCCAGCAGCCAGGCTAGCGGGAGGGAGTGGCCAAGTATTGACCCAACTGAGCAGTTCTTC. Translating gives CASSQASGREWPSIDPTEQFF.

The rearrangement uses TRBV27 and TRBJ2-7; 8 nucleotides match TRBD1. V shed 6 bases and J 2 bases; nucleotides not matched to a gene: 3. Germline CDR1 reads MNHEY; CDR2 reads SMNVEV (reference sequence). The CDR3 totals 13 residues. The chain's CDR3 is CASRQGVPYEQYF. CDR3 DNA sequence: TGTGCCAGCAGACAGGGGGTTCCCTACGAGCAGTACTTC.

The J gene is TRBJ1-6, the V gene TRBV6-1; D is unclear. V was shortened by 6 bases and J by 15 bases, with 15 bases between the two germline ends. Germline V CDR1 and CDR2: MNHNS, SASEGT. The CDR3 contains 12 residues. Here the CDR3 reads CASSAYVGYLHF. CDR3 bases: TGTGCCAGCAGCGCGTACGTTGGGTACCTCCACTTT.